This T cell receptor beta chain is drawn from a study of blood T cell repertoires in COVID-19. Background on the study: Samples came from the United States, Italy and Spain, spanning acute and convalescent COVID-19.

In germline, CDR1 is SGHRS, CDR2 YFSETQ. Trimming pared 4 bases from V and 6 bases from J, leaving 13 bases between. This CDR3 spans 13 amino acids. Original processing notes: Amplification of reference gene primers was used by the study to estimate nucleated cell counts. This table comes from immunoSEQ multiplex PCR, and its TCRdb copy is limited to in-frame clones, with some not included. V and J calls and clone size are given by that table; D and trimming were obtained from the DNA. The data hold under 300,000 clones, with about 68% observed a single time. The specimen was peripheral blood. This chain uses TRBV5-1 with TRBJ1-1, with D tentatively TRBD1 (5 bases). The clonotype originates from a woman of 80 years or more with acute or convalescent COVID-19. This chain's CDR3 is CASSDRQRPEAFF. The CDR3 DNA is TGCGCCAGCAGCGATCGACAGCGACCTGAAGCTTTCTTT.